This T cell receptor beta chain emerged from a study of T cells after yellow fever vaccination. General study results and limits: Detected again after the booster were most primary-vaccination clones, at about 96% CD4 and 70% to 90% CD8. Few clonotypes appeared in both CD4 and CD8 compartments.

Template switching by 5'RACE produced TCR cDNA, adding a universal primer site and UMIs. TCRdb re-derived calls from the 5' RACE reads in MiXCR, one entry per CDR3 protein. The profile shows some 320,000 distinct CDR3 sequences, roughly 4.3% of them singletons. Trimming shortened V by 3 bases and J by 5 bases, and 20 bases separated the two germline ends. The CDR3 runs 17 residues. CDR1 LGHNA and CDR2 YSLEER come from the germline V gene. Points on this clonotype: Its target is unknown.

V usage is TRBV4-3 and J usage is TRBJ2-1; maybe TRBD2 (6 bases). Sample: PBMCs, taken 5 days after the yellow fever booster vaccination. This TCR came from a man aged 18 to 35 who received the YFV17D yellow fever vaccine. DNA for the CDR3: TGCGCCAGCAGCCACGCCTACGCGGGACGGGGAGACAATGAGCAGTTCTTC. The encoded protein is CASSHAYAGRGDNEQFF.